Below are 5 T cell receptor beta chains sequenced from a single sample in a study of blood T cells in healthy people across ages. Sample-barcoded 5' priming and a J-beta primer mix drove a second PCR of roughly 6 to 12 cycles. One entry per CDR3 protein results from TCRdb running MiXCR on the 5' RACE reads. The sample consists of about 1.8 million distinct CDR3 sequences, around half of them appearing once. Sequencing used blood. These receptors came from a woman aged 40 to 50 in good health.

The V and J genes are TRBV28 and TRBJ1-2; tentative D call: TRBD1 (6 bases). Trimming cost V 1 base and J 7 bases, with 13 bases left between them. CDR3 size: 14 residues. The germline CDR1 and CDR2 sequences are MDHEN and SYDVKM. This CDR3 reads CASSLLGQFRGYTF. The CDR3 DNA reads TGTGCCAGCAGTTTATTAGGACAGTTCCGTGGCTACACCTTC.

The sample holds many counts of this clonotype. The V and J genes are TRBV20-1 and TRBJ2-7; TRBD1 matches at 8 bases. Germline CDR1 is DFQATT and CDR2 is SNEGSKA (reference sequence). The V gene end was trimmed by 6 bases and the J gene end by 1 base; junction bases not matched to a gene: 5. The CDR3 spans 13 residues. The CDR3 spells CSASTGGSYEQYF. CDR3 DNA: TGCAGTGCCTCAACAGGGGGGTCCTACGAGCAGTACTTC.

The chain is built from TRBV11-2 and TRBJ2-7; the match to TRBD1 covers 7 bases. Germline V gene sequence: CDR1 SGHAT, CDR2 FQNNGV. CDR3 length: 17 amino acids. V lost 0 bases to trimming and J lost 4 bases; unmatched junction nucleotides: 12. The DNA of the CDR3 is TGTGCCAGCAGCTTAGAGAGCCCACAGGGGCCAGGGTACGAGCAGTACTTC. Amino acids: CASSLESPQGPGYEQYF. Full variable domain (rest looked up from reference TRBV11-2 and TRBJ2-7): EAGVAQSPRYKIIEKRQSVAFWCNPISGHATLYWYQQILGQGPKLLIQFQNNGVVDDSQLPKDRFSAERLKGVDSTLKIQPAKLEDSAVYLCASSLESPQGPGYEQYFGPGTRLTVT.

The genes are TRBV7-9 and TRBJ1-2, with 7 bases identical to TRBD1. There are 17 residues in the CDR3. The V segment lost 2 bases and the J segment 0 bases; nucleotides outside the gene matches: 9. Germline V gene sequence: CDR1 SEHNR, CDR2 FQNEAQ (reference sequence). CDR3 sequence: CASSLTVNDRANYGYTF. CDR3 bases: TGTGCCAGCAGCTTAACGGTGAACGACAGGGCTAACTATGGCTACACCTTC.

The chain has TRBV4-3 and TRBJ2-3; TRBD2 might be the D (6 bases). Germline CDR1 and CDR2: LGHNA and YSLEER. The CDR3 spans 14 residues. V was trimmed by 11 bases and J by 1 base, leaving 16 bases between them. The CDR3 here is CASSSASGTDTQYF. In nucleotides, the CDR3 is TGCGCCTCCAGCTCGGCTAGCGGCACAGATACGCAGTATTTT.